One sample yielded the 26 T cell receptor beta chains listed below, sequenced in a study of shared clonotypes between healthy human individuals. Generated by immunoSEQ multiplex PCR, the TCRdb table keeps only in-frame clones and is missing some. The profile covers a few million clones, with 85% to 95% appearing a single time and about 0.13% taken by the ten largest. Specimen: naive CD4+ T cells sorted from blood. This sample's subset: CD45RA+ positively selected. These receptors were taken from a man aged 18 to 30 in good health.

V and J are TRBV2 and TRBJ2-7, with TRBD2 matching over 12 bases. The J segment lost 4 bases and the V segment lost 6 bases, leaving 7 bases of the junction unmatched. The CDR3 spans 15 residues. Looked up from germline, CDR1 is SNHLY and CDR2 is FYNNEI. The chain's CDR3 is CASRRLAGAVYEQYF. The DNA for the CDR3 is TGTGCCAGCAGGCGACTAGCGGGAGCGGTGTACGAGCAGTACTTC.

The chain combines TRBV7-2 with TRBJ1-2; D uncertain. The V end was cut by 4 bases, the J end by 4 bases, with 7 bases between. CDR3 length: 12 amino acids. The germline V gene has CDR1 SGHTA and CDR2 FQGNSA. The CDR3 is CASSSDLYGYTF. CDR3 coding DNA: TGTGCCAGCAGCTCGGACCTCTATGGCTACACCTTC.

In DNA form, the CDR3 reads TGCGCCAGCAGCGTGAGGGCACCAACTAATGAAAAACTGTTTTTT. Protein product: CASSVRAPTNEKLFF. The V call is TRBV4-1, the J call TRBJ1-4; D unclear. Trimming took 5 bases from V and 0 from J, leaving 10 bases between them. CDR1 and CDR2 from the germline V gene are MGHRA and YSYEKL. The CDR3 extends over 15 amino acids.

The rearrangement uses TRBV10-1 and TRBJ2-1, with 11 bases lining up with TRBD1. CDR1 WNHNN and CDR2 SYGVQD come from the germline V gene (reference sequence). The trim removed 2 bases at V and 7 bases at J, leaving 13 bases unmatched. This CDR3 region has 18 residues. The CDR3 here is CASSEGQGAERRRNEQFF. The CDR3, as DNA: TGCGCCAGCAGTGAGGGACAGGGGGCGGAACGTCGGAGAAATGAGCAGTTCTTC.

V gene TRBV7-9 combines with J gene TRBJ2-1; D remains ambiguous. Per germline, CDR1 SEHNR and CDR2 FQNEAQ (reference sequence). CDR3 length equals 15 residues. Between the trimmed V and J ends, which lost 2 bases and 2 bases, there was a span of 10 bases. Here the CDR3 reads CASSLFEPTYNEQFF. In DNA, the CDR3 is TGTGCCAGCAGCTTATTCGAACCTACCTACAATGAGCAGTTCTTC.

This clone was counted between two and nine times. This specimen includes other DNA sequences encoding the same CDR3. The chain recombines TRBV19 with TRBJ1-1; 7 nucleotides line up with TRBD1. CDR3 length: 14 residues. CDR1 is LNHDA and CDR2 is SQIVND in the germline V gene (reference sequence). The V segment lost 2 bases and the J segment 1 base; nucleotides outside the gene matches: 1. Here the CDR3 DNA reads TGTGCCAGTAGTATAAGGGGGCAGAACACTGAAGCTTTCTTT. It is translated as CASSIRGQNTEAFF.

The rearrangement links TRBV15 to TRBJ2-7; 7 nucleotides agree with TRBD1. The CDR3 totals 16 residues. Unmatched junction bases numbered 7, after V lost 0 bases and J lost 2 bases. Germline loops: CDR1 LNHNV, CDR2 YYDKDF (reference sequence). Here the CDR3 reads CATSRDPYRGAYEQYF. The CDR3 bases are TGTGCCACCAGCAGAGATCCTTACAGGGGCGCCTACGAGCAGTACTTC.

This sequence joins TRBV5-1 and TRBJ2-7; the D gene could be TRBD1 or TRBD2 (5 bases each). Trimming left V 4 bases short and J 2 bases short, with 16 bases between. CDR1 is SGHRS and CDR2 is YFSETQ in the germline V gene. The CDR3 is 15 residues long. The CDR3 nucleotides read TGCGCCAGCAGCGAAGCCGGGACGGTAACCTACGAGCAGTACTTC. This gives the protein CASSEAGTVTYEQYF.

This clone has just one count. The chain joins TRBV14 to TRBJ2-3; D gene uncertain. Trimming took 6 bases from V and 1 from J, leaving 14 bases between them. Germline assignment: CDR1 SGHDN and CDR2 FVKESK. The CDR3 length is 15 residues. The CDR3: CASRLSGSGTDTQYF. CDR3 coding DNA: TGTGCCAGCAGACTGTCCGGGTCGGGCACAGATACGCAGTATTTT.

The gene calls are TRBV27 and TRBJ2-7; D is perhaps TRBD2 (6 bases). CDR3 length equals 15 residues. With 6 bases removed from V and 5 bases from J, the gap between germline ends came to 20 bases. Germline lookup yields CDR1 MNHEY and CDR2 SMNVEV (reference sequence). In DNA, the CDR3 is TGTGCCAGCAGCCCGACCATAGCGGTAGTAAACGAGCAGTACTTC. Its protein is CASSPTIAVVNEQYF.

Note on this clone: Other DNA sequences in the same sample also yield this CDR3. This chain uses TRBV5-4 with TRBJ1-4; D not resolved. Germline V gene lookup returns CDR1 SGHNT and CDR2 YYREEE (reference sequence). CDR3 size: 13 residues. Trimming shortened V by 4 bases and J by 2 bases, and 6 bases separated the two germline ends. The CDR3 is CASSLGTNEKLFF. In nucleotides, the CDR3 is TGTGCCAGCAGCCTGGGGACTAATGAAAAACTGTTTTTT.

This chain connects TRBV5-4 to TRBJ2-6, with D tentatively TRBD1 or TRBD2 (6 bases each). V was shortened by 0 bases and J by 0 bases, with 10 bases between the two germline ends. The CDR3 contains 17 residues. The V gene's germline CDR1 is SGHNT and CDR2 YYREEE (reference sequence). CDR3 bases: TGTGCCAGCAGCTTGGAGGGGGGAAGCTCTGGGGCCAACGTCCTGACTTTC. It is translated as CASSLEGGSSGANVLTF.

The chain carries TRBV6-6 and TRBJ2-3, with D tentatively TRBD2 (6 bases). Germline V gives CDR1 MNHNY, CDR2 SVGAGI (reference sequence). The length of the CDR3 is 13 residues. V was pared by 5 bases and J by 4 bases, with 10 bases between. The chain's CDR3 is CASSVRGSDTQYF. In DNA form, the CDR3 reads TGTGCCAGCAGTGTCCGGGGGTCAGATACGCAGTATTTT.

The genes are TRBV6-6 and TRBJ1-4, with TRBD1 as a possible D gene (5 bases). This CDR3 region has 15 residues. CDR1 MNHNY and CDR2 SVGAGI come from the germline V gene (reference sequence). V lost 7 bases and J 1 base, leaving 13 bases between the germline ends. CDR3 in DNA: TGTGCCAGCACCTACTCTAGGGGAACTAATGAAAAACTGTTTTTT. Translated: CASTYSRGTNEKLFF.

The V gene is TRBV28, the J gene TRBJ2-7, with TRBD1 matching 7 bases. Germline V lookup: CDR1 MDHEN, CDR2 SYDVKM. The junction had 26 bases not matched to a gene; V was cut back by 7 bases and J by 5 bases. The CDR3 is made up of 19 amino acids. This CDR3 is CASTNTGRGTPDRVHEQYF. CDR3 bases: TGTGCCAGCACCAACACAGGTCGTGGGACGCCCGACAGGGTCCACGAGCAGTACTTC.

The table lists this clone with a count of one. The rearrangement links TRBV19 to TRBJ1-3, with TRBD1 as a possible D gene (5 bases). CDR3 size: 14 residues. The germline V gene has CDR1 LNHDA and CDR2 SQIVND (reference sequence). Trimming stripped 9 bases from V and 1 base from J, with 13 bases between. CDR3 sequence: CASVAGTSGNTIYF. CDR3 nucleotides: TGTGCCAGCGTCGCCGGGACGTCTGGAAACACCATATATTTT.

This chain joins TRBV14 and TRBJ2-5; TRBD2 matches 14 bases. The CDR3 spans 16 residues. V lost 4 bases, J lost 4 bases, and 5 bases stayed unmatched. Per germline, CDR1 SGHDN and CDR2 FVKESK. The CDR3: CASSLTGTSGRETQYF. The CDR3 bases are TGTGCCAGCAGCCTAACCGGGACTAGCGGGAGAGAGACCCAGTACTTC.

The chain joins TRBV6-5 to TRBJ2-1; 8 nucleotides line up with TRBD1. Germline V gene data show CDR1 as MNHEY and CDR2 as SVGAGI. The CDR3 length is 16 residues. With V trimmed by 1 base and J by 5 bases, 7 bases remained unmatched. The CDR3 here is CASSYFGRGPNNEQFF. The DNA of the CDR3 is TGTGCCAGCAGTTACTTCGGCAGGGGGCCGAACAATGAGCAGTTCTTC.

The V and J genes are TRBV4-2 and TRBJ1-6, with D unresolved. The V gene lost 1 base and the J gene lost 14 bases, with 12 bases spanning the gap. The CDR3 has 13 residues. In germline, CDR1 is LGHNA, CDR2 YNFKEQ. The CDR3 DNA reads TGTGCCAGCAGCCAAGGGTTAGAGAAGGCCCTCCACTTT. Protein: CASSQGLEKALHF.

V usage is TRBV30 and J usage is TRBJ1-6; TRBD1 matches 7 bases. Trimming removed 0 bases from V and 10 bases from J; junction bases left unmatched: 3. Germline V gene lookup returns CDR1 GTSNPN and CDR2 SVGIG (reference sequence). This CDR3 has 13 amino acids. The CDR3: CAWSVSGGSPLHF. CDR3 nucleotides: TGTGCCTGGAGTGTATCAGGGGGGTCACCCCTCCACTTT.

A few counts support this clone. The chain links TRBV5-1 to TRBJ1-5, with D unclear. CDR3 length: 15 amino acids. CDR1 and CDR2 (germline): SGHRS, YFSETQ. The ends were cut back, 0 bases at V and 0 bases at J, with 7 bases in the middle. CDR3 sequence: CASSLVADSNQPQHF. In nucleotides, the CDR3 is TGCGCCAGCAGCTTGGTGGCAGATAGCAATCAGCCCCAGCATTTT. The variable domain in full, with the rest retrieved from reference TRBV5-1 and TRBJ1-5, is KAGVTQTPRYLIKTRGQQVTLSCSPISGHRSVSWYQQTPGQGLQFLFEYFSETQRNKGNFPGRFSGRQFSNSRSEMNVSTLELGDSALYLCASSLVADSNQPQHFGDGTRLSIL.

The chain links TRBV6-1 to TRBJ2-3; tentative D call: TRBD2 (6 bases). V dropped 3 bases and J dropped 13 bases, with 17 bases sitting between them. There are 13 residues in the CDR3. Germline V gives CDR1 MNHNS, CDR2 SASEGT. The chain's CDR3 is CASSETPGLLKYF. In DNA form, the CDR3 reads TGTGCCAGCAGTGAGACTCCGGGACTCCTAAAGTATTTT.

This clone was seen just once. This chain connects TRBV10-1 to TRBJ1-2; 9 bases line up with TRBD1. CDR3 length: 14 residues. The V gene's germline CDR1 is WNHNN and CDR2 SYGVQD (reference sequence). V dropped 8 bases and J dropped 6; count of bases not matched to a gene: 10. The CDR3 protein is CASAGTGLRNGYTF. The CDR3 nucleotides are TGCGCCAGCGCTGGGACAGGGCTACGGAATGGCTACACCTTC.

This clone came up once. V is TRBV11-2 and J is TRBJ2-7, with 7 bases identical to TRBD2. The germline gives CDR1 SGHAT, CDR2 FQNNGV. J gave up 3 bases and V 3 bases, and 8 bases lay outside the gene matches. The CDR3 has 15 residues. The CDR3 bases are TGTGCCAGCAGCTTCGAAAGCGGGATTCTCTACGAGCAGTACTTC. As protein: CASSFESGILYEQYF.

The chain combines TRBV30 with TRBJ1-6; D gene uncertain. V was cut by 2 bases and J by 7 bases, with 9 bases left in between. CDR1 is GTSNPN, CDR2 SVGIG, per germline (reference sequence). The CDR3 is 13 residues long. The CDR3 reads CAWSTDLNSPLHF. CDR3 bases: TGTGCCTGGAGTACGGATCTAAATTCACCCCTCCACTTT.

The V call is TRBV25-1, the J call TRBJ2-1, with 7 bases that match TRBD1. CDR3 size: 15 residues. CDR1 MGHDK and CDR2 SYGVNS come from the germline V gene. J gave up 2 bases and V 8 bases, and 9 bases lay outside the gene matches. The CDR3: CASGHGQAAYNEQFF. For the CDR3, the DNA is TGTGCCAGCGGCCATGGACAGGCGGCCTACAATGAGCAGTTCTTC. Together with reference TRBV25-1 and TRBJ2-1, the CDR3 gives the full variable domain: EADIYQTPRYLVIGTGKKITLECSQTMGHDKMYWYQQDPGMELHLIHYSYGVNSTEKGDLSSESTVSRIRTEHFPLTLESARPSHTSQYLCASGHGQAAYNEQFFGPGTRLTVL.